The source of this TCR beta chain is a study of blood T cell repertoires in COVID-19. Overall study: Specimens from acute and convalescent COVID-19 originated in the United States, Italy and Spain. From T cells, B-cell-depleted T cells, or PBMCs came the material, which was cDNA or gDNA.

Per the study methods: How many nucleated cells were present was estimated from reference gene primer amplification. The protocol was immunoSEQ multiplex PCR, while the TCRdb copy is restricted to in-frame clones and leaves out a portion. D and trimming were read from the DNA, whereas the V and J calls and clone size are those reported in that table. Counted here are about 180,000 clones, 80% to 90% occurring once; the ten biggest clones make up over 7.5%. The material sequenced was peripheral blood. The sequence came from a man aged 50-60 years with active or convalescent COVID-19.

CDR3 in DNA: TGTGCCAGCAGCGCGAACGACAGGGGCGAGCAGTACTTC. Its translation is CASSANDRGEQYF. The chain employs TRBV9 and TRBJ2-7; 8 bases map to TRBD1. The trim removed 3 bases at V and 6 bases at J, leaving 5 bases unmatched. CDR3 length equals 13 residues. Germline V lookup: CDR1 SGDLS, CDR2 YYNGEE.